Each of the 24 T cell receptor beta chains below was sequenced from the same sample in a study of blood T cell repertoires in COVID-19. Profiling relied on immunoSEQ multiplex PCR, and the TCRdb table lists in-frame clones only, not all of them. The table has over 200,000 clones, roughly 89% seen once. Sequencing was done on a sample of PBMCs or T cells enriched from blood (not recorded which). The origin of the receptors is a man younger than 35 with acute COVID-19.

The gene calls are TRBV11-3 and TRBJ2-2, with TRBD2 matching over 10 bases. The germline V gene has CDR1 SGHNT and CDR2 YENEEA. Trimming at V came to 5 bases and at J to 4 bases, leaving 7 bases not matched to a gene. CDR3 length equals 16 residues. CDR3 loop: CASSPTSGFITGELFF. CDR3 coding DNA: TGTGCCAGCAGCCCGACTAGCGGGTTCATCACCGGGGAGCTGTTTTTT.

This clone was seen only a few times. The chain carries TRBV10-3 and TRBJ2-1; TRBD2 agrees at 8 bases. Germline trimming cut 2 bases from V and 9 bases from J; bases unmatched to any gene: 3. Looked up from germline, CDR1 is ENHRY and CDR2 is SYGVKD. The CDR3 sequence is 13 residues long. The CDR3 is CAISERTSPEQFF. CDR3 nucleotides: TGTGCCATCAGTGAGCGGACTAGCCCTGAGCAGTTCTTC.

This clone came up a few times. This chain joins TRBV4-1 and TRBJ2-2, with D tentatively TRBD1 (6 bases). The CDR3 has 15 amino acids. Trimming took 0 bases from V and 4 from J, leaving 9 bases between them. The V gene's germline CDR1 is MGHRA and CDR2 YSYEKL. Here the CDR3 DNA reads TGCGCCAGCAGCCAAGATCCCAGGGGCACCGGGGAGCTGTTTTTT. Translating it yields CASSQDPRGTGELFF.

A single count supports this clone. V gene TRBV19 combines with J gene TRBJ1-2, with D possibly being TRBD1 (6 bases). The CDR3 totals 17 residues. CDR1 LNHDA and CDR2 SQIVND come from the germline V gene (reference sequence). Trimming stripped 5 bases from V and 0 bases from J, with 19 bases between. CDR3 sequence (DNA): TGTGCCAGTAGTTCCCGGGACACCGTCACTTCTAACTATGGCTACACCTTC. Residues: CASSSRDTVTSNYGYTF.

The genes are TRBV4-1 and TRBJ2-7; 7 nucleotides align to TRBD2. CDR1 and CDR2 from the germline V gene are MGHRA and YSYEKL. The ends lost 1 base at V and 2 bases at J; junction bases unmatched: 5. The CDR3 loop spans 15 amino acids. The CDR3 bases are TGCGCCAGCAGCCAAGCAGGGACTAAAACCTACGAGCAGTACTTC. It translates to CASSQAGTKTYEQYF.

The chain is built from TRBV6-5 and TRBJ2-7; D is unresolved. The V end was cut by 7 bases, the J end by 0 bases, with 16 bases between. This CDR3 comprises 15 residues. Germline-derived CDR1 and CDR2 are MNHEY and SVGAGI. This CDR3 is CASIITDTCSYEQYF. The CDR3 DNA reads TGTGCCAGCATTATCACCGACACCTGCTCCTACGAGCAGTACTTC.

The V gene is TRBV28, the J gene TRBJ1-2; 12 nucleotides match TRBD1. This CDR3 region has 16 residues. Germline V lookup: CDR1 MDHEN, CDR2 SYDVKM. Losses at the gene ends were 4 bases for V and 8 bases for J; bases not matched to a gene: 11. CDR3 region: CASSYLLRDRGRGYTF. The CDR3 DNA follows: TGTGCCAGCAGTTATCTGCTTCGGGACAGGGGGCGGGGCTACACCTTC.

This clone has only a few counts. The chain combines TRBV9 with TRBJ2-7; possible D gene TRBD1, 5 bases. V was shortened by 0 bases and J by 5 bases, with 15 bases between the two germline ends. The CDR3 spans 15 residues. The V gene's germline CDR1 is SGDLS and CDR2 YYNGEE. The CDR3 region is CASSVGAGIRNEQYF. Written as DNA, the CDR3 is TGTGCCAGCAGCGTAGGGGCAGGGATTAGGAACGAGCAGTACTTC.

The V gene is TRBV4-3, the J gene TRBJ2-3; 8 positions agree with TRBD2. The CDR3 contains 16 residues. The V segment lost 1 base and the J segment 2 bases; nucleotides outside the gene matches: 5. Germline CDR1 and CDR2: LGHNA and YSLEER. CDR3 bases: TGCGCCAGCAGCCAAGGTCTAGCGGGCTTCACAGATACGCAGTATTTT. As protein: CASSQGLAGFTDTQYF.

CDR3 DNA: TGTGCCAGTTCCGACAGGTTCGATGGCTACACCTTC. Protein sequence: CASSDRFDGYTF. This chain links TRBV19 with TRBJ1-2; weak D call: TRBD1 (6 bases). V was clipped by 8 bases and J by 6 bases, with 13 bases between them. Germline CDR1 LNHDA, CDR2 SQIVND (reference sequence). The CDR3 has 12 amino acids.

V and J are TRBV5-4 and TRBJ2-2, with D uncertain. The length of the CDR3 is 12 residues. CDR1 is SGHNT, CDR2 YYREEE, per germline (reference sequence). Trimming took off 2 bases at V and 4 bases at J, with 3 bases between the two ends. The CDR3 coding sequence is TGTGCCAGCAGCTTCGTCACCGGGGAGCTGTTTTTT. Its translation is CASSFVTGELFF.

V is TRBV11-1 and J is TRBJ1-3; D is ambiguous. The V end lost 5 bases, the J end lost 2 bases, and 16 bases lay between the germline ends. The CDR3 has 16 amino acids. CDR1 and CDR2 (germline): SGHAT, FQDESV (reference sequence). DNA of the CDR3: TGTGCCAGCAGCGCAAACCGGGGTTTGGCTGGAAACACCATATATTTT. Translated, it gives CASSANRGLAGNTIYF.

This chain joins TRBV24-1 and TRBJ2-2; 8 nucleotides align to TRBD2. Trimming at V came to 5 bases and at J to 5 bases, leaving 15 bases not matched to a gene. CDR3 length equals 18 residues. Germline values: CDR1 KGHDR, CDR2 SFDVKD. Here the CDR3 DNA reads TGTGCCACCAGTGGAAATAGCGGGAATAGGGAGAATACCGGGGAGCTGTTTTTT. Protein product: CATSGNSGNRENTGELFF.

V and J are TRBV28 and TRBJ2-7, with TRBD2 matching 8 bases. This CDR3 comprises 15 residues. From germline, CDR1 is MDHEN and CDR2 SYDVKM. V gave up 3 bases and J gave up 1 base; unmatched junction bases: 5. CDR3 loop: CASSFGRVGSYEQYF. The CDR3 bases are TGTGCCAGCAGTTTCGGGAGGGTGGGGTCCTACGAGCAGTACTTC.

This sequence joins TRBV28 and TRBJ1-1, with 9 bases identical to TRBD1. The CDR3 sequence is 12 residues long. CDR1 and CDR2 (germline): MDHEN, SYDVKM. With 3 bases clipped from V and 10 bases from J, the junction kept 3 bases outside the gene matches. CDR3 protein: CASSFLGQGAFF. Here the CDR3 DNA reads TGTGCCAGCAGTTTCCTGGGACAGGGAGCTTTCTTT.

This chain joins TRBV7-2 and TRBJ2-1, with TRBD2 matching 12 bases. The CDR3 length is 14 residues. Trimming took 3 bases from V and 7 from J; bases not matched to a gene: 1. The germline gives CDR1 SGHTA, CDR2 FQGNSA. Here the CDR3 DNA reads TGTGCCAGCAGCTTGGGACTAGCGGGTAATGAGCAGTTCTTC. The encoded protein is CASSLGLAGNEQFF. Drawing the rest from reference TRBV7-2 and TRBJ2-1, the complete variable domain is GAGVSQSPSNKVTEKGKDVELRCDPISGHTALYWYRQSLGQGLEFLIYFQGNSAPDKSGLPSDRFSAERTGGSVSTLTIQRTQQEDSAVYLCASSLGLAGNEQFFGPGTRLTVL.

The chain employs TRBV5-5 and TRBJ1-1; 7 nucleotides align to TRBD1. CDR1 and CDR2 from the germline V gene are SGHKS and YYEKEE (reference sequence). This CDR3 spans 13 amino acids. V was clipped by 3 bases and J by 3 bases; unmatched bases: 2. CDR3 amino acids: CASSSQGDTEAFF. The CDR3 bases are TGTGCCAGCAGCTCTCAGGGGGACACTGAAGCTTTCTTT.

The chain combines TRBV19 with TRBJ2-1, with unresolved D. CDR1 and CDR2 from the germline V gene are LNHDA and SQIVND (reference sequence). CDR3 length: 15 amino acids. The ends were cut back, 8 bases at V and 0 bases at J, with 14 bases in the middle. The CDR3: CASSFRPSSYNEQFF. As DNA, the CDR3 is TGTGCCAGTTCTTTTAGACCTAGCTCCTACAATGAGCAGTTCTTC.

The rearrangement joins TRBV3-1 (or the pseudogene TRBV3-2) to TRBJ1-4, with unresolved D. Looked up from germline, CDR1 is LGHDT and CDR2 is YNNKEL (reference sequence). V was pared by 0 bases and J by 8 bases, with 22 bases between. The CDR3 totals 18 residues. The CDR3 bases are TGTGCCAGCAGCCAAGAAGCTCGCCGGGGTTTTAGAAGAGAAAAACTGTTTTTT. This codes for CASSQEARRGFRREKLFF.

This chain joins TRBV7-9 and TRBJ1-3, with 7 bases matching TRBD1. Germline CDR1 is SEHNR and CDR2 is FQNEAQ (reference sequence). The CDR3 spans 14 residues. The V and J ends lost 6 bases and 4 bases, in that order; junction bases with no gene match: 6. The CDR3, as DNA: TGTGCCAGCAGAATAGGGGGCACAGGAAACACCATATATTTT. Protein: CASRIGGTGNTIYF.

This clone has a single count. The chain combines TRBV18 with TRBJ2-7; 10 bases map to TRBD1. CDR3 length: 14 amino acids. CDR1 and CDR2 (germline): KGHSH, LQKENI. V was pared by 3 bases and J by 4 bases, with 3 bases of the junction left unmatched. The CDR3 is CASSPRDRGYEQYF. The CDR3 DNA sequence: TGTGCCAGCTCACCGCGGGACAGGGGTTACGAGCAGTACTTC.

The rearrangement links TRBV19 to TRBJ1-5, with D perhaps matching TRBD1 (6 bases). Germline CDR1 and CDR2: LNHDA and SQIVND (reference sequence). V was pared by 7 bases and J by 7 bases, with 17 bases between. The CDR3 consists of 14 residues. Written as DNA, the CDR3 is TGTGCCAGTAACCCGAGGGGGATGGACCAGCCCCAGCATTTT. It codes for CASNPRGMDQPQHF.

The chain recombines TRBV18 with TRBJ1-5, with TRBD1 matching 8 bases. Trimming cost V 4 bases and J 8 bases; bases outside gene matches: 13. The CDR3 is 16 amino acids. From germline, CDR1 is KGHSH and CDR2 LQKENI. CDR3 nucleotide sequence: TGTGCCAGCTCACTCTCCTGGACAGGGACGACTGAGCCCCAGCATTTT. The encoded protein is CASSLSWTGTTEPQHF.

This rearrangement joins TRBV2 to TRBJ2-7; unclear D gene. The CDR3 has 16 amino acids. From germline, CDR1 is SNHLY and CDR2 FYNNEI. Trimming stripped 1 base from V and 0 bases from J, with 13 bases between. CDR3 sequence reads: CASSEGPGLSSYEQYF. CDR3 bases: TGTGCCAGCAGTGAAGGTCCCGGGTTGAGCTCCTACGAGCAGTACTTC.